This TCR beta chain emerged from a study of cytomegalovirus exposure and HLA in healthy donors. Study-level background: An early data release held about 85 million unique TCRs from HLA-typed donors.

PCR used 60 Vbeta primers and 13 Jbeta primers. Profiled with immunoSEQ multiplex PCR; TCRdb holds only in-frame clones, not every one. The data show 150,000 to 200,000 clones, roughly 80% seen once. About this clone itself: The antigen remains undetermined.

Study-level findings and limits: Most of the TCR beta V segments (in an earlier analysis) were productive either about 87% or about 30% of the time. A later analysis reportedly found that, within productive TCRs, an Asian-associated ancestry cluster had fewer N-insertions than the mean observed across the approximately 670 donors.

Trimming shortened V by 3 bases and J by 2 bases, and 12 bases separated the two germline ends. The CDR3 is 14 amino acids. CDR1 is SGDLS and CDR2 is YYNGEE in the germline V gene. The source material was PBMCs. This sequence was found in a man over 45 in good health and CMV-seropositive. The chain combines TRBV9 with TRBJ2-7, with D possibly matching TRBD2 (6 bases). The DNA for the CDR3 is TGTGCCAGCAGCGGAGAGGGAGGACCCTACGAGCAGTACTTC. It codes for CASSGEGGPYEQYF.